Sequencing of this T cell receptor (beta chain) was carried out in a study of blood T cell repertoires in COVID-19. Study-level background: Samples taken during acute and convalescent COVID-19 were collected in the United States, Italy and Spain. T cells, B-cell-depleted T cells, or PBMCs supplied cDNA or gDNA.

Assay: immunoSEQ multiplex PCR; the TCRdb copy retains only in-frame clones and omits some. The table records under 300,000 clones, approximately 85% of them present only once. Trimming left V 4 bases short and J 7 bases short, with 18 bases between. There are 15 residues in the CDR3. CDR1 is SGHDT, CDR2 YYEEEE, per germline. This clonotype was obtained from a young woman with acute or convalescent COVID-19. The V and J genes are TRBV5-6 and TRBJ1-5; possible D gene TRBD1, 5 bases. The specimen was peripheral blood. CDR3: CASSVGPGFGQPQHF. CDR3 DNA: TGTGCCAGCAGCGTGGGACCAGGGTTTGGGCAGCCCCAGCATTTT.